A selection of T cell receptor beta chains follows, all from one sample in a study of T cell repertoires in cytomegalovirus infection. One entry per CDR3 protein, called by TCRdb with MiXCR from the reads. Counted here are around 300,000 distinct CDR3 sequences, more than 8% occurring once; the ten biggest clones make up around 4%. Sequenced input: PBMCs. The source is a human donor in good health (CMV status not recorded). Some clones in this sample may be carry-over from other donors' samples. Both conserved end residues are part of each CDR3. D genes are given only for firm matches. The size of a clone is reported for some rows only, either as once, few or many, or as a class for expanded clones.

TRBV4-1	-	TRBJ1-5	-	TGTGCCAGCAGCCAAGATCCAGGGGTAAATCAGCCCCAGCATTTT	CASSQDPGVNQPQHF
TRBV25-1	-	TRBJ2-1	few	TGTGCCAGCAGTGAATATCGCCGCGGGGCCACAGGCCCAAACGAGCAGTTCTTC	CASSEYRRGATGPNEQFF
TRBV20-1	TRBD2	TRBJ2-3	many	TGCAGTGCTACACTAGCGGGAGTACAAGATACGCAGTATTTT	CSATLAGVQDTQYF
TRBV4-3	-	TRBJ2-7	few	TGCGCCAGCAGCCAACAGGGGGGGGCCGAGCAGTACTTC	CASSQQGGAEQYF
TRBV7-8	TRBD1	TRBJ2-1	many	TGTGCCAGCAGCTCCTCAGGGGGCTACGACAATGAGCAGTTCTTC	CASSSSGGYDNEQFF
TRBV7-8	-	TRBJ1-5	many	TGTGCCAGCAGCTTAGAGATCAGGGCTCAGCCCCAGCATTTT	CASSLEIRAQPQHF
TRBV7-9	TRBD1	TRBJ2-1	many	TGTGCCAGCAGCTCTAGGACAGGGGTTCTCTACAATGAGCAGTTCTTC	CASSSRTGVLYNEQFF
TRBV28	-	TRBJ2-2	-	TGTGCCAGCCAGAGGGGGTACACCGGGGAGCTGTTTTTT	CASQRGYTGELFF
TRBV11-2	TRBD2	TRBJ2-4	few	TGTGCCAGCAGCCCGAACGGGGGGGGGAACATTCAGTACTTC	CASSPNGGGNIQYF
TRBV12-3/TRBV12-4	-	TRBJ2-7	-	TGTGCCAGCAGTTCGACCAGGGTGGAGTCCTACGAGCAGTACTTC	CASSSTRVESYEQYF
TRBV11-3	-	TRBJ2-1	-	TGTGCCAGCAGCTCCCCCCGGGAAGCCCGGCAGTTCTTC	CASSSPREARQFF
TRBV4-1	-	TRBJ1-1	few	TGCGCCAGCAGCCTAAGGAGTCTAGGGGTTTTCACTGAAGCTTTCTTT	CASSLRSLGVFTEAFF
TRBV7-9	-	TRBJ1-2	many	TGTGCCAGCAGCTCCCCCAACACAGCGAACTATGGCTACACCTTC	CASSSPNTANYGYTF
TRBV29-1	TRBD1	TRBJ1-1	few	TGCAGCGAGCAGGACAGGGGAAAGAGGGGGAACACTGAAGCTTTCTTT	CSEQDRGKRGNTEAFF
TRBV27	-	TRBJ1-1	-	TGTGCCAGCAGTTTATCCCCCACTTTGAACACTGAAGCTTTCTTT	CASSLSPTLNTEAFF
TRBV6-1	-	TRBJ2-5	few	TGTGCCAGCAGAATTGAGGCAGGCCTGGAGACCCAGTACTTC	CASRIEAGLETQYF
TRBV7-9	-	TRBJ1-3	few	TGTGCCAGCAGCTTTCGACAGGATCCTGGAAACACCATATATTTT	CASSFRQDPGNTIYF
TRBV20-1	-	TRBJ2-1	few	TGCAGTGCTAGCACGTCTTACGGGACAGAGCAGTTCTTC	CSASTSYGTEQFF
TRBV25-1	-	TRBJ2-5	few	TGTGCCAGCAGTGAACACTCGGGCTTCACCCAGTACTTC	CASSEHSGFTQYF
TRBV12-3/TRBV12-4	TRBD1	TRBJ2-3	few	TGTGCCAGCAGTAGGACAGGGACGATGGCAGATACGCAGTATTTT	CASSRTGTMADTQYF
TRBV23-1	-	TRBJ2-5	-	TGCGCCAGCAGAAAGGGCCAAGAGACCCAGTACTTC	CASRKGQETQYF
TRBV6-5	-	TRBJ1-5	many	TGTGCCAGCAGTTACGGCATGGGGGGGGATCAGCCCCAGCATTTT	CASSYGMGGDQPQHF
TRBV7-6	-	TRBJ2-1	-	TGTGCCAGCGGTGGGCTGGGGTTGGTGGAGCAGTTCTTC	CASGGLGLVEQFF
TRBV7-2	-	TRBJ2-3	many	TGTGCCAGCAGCTTACGAGCGGCCACAGATACGCAGTATTTT	CASSLRAATDTQYF
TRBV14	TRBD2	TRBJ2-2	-	TGTGTCAGCAGCCAATCCCGGACTAGCGGGGGCCCGAACACCGGGGAGCTGTTTTTT	CVSSQSRTSGGPNTGELFF
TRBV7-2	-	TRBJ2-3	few	TGTGCCAGCAGCTTAGACCGGGGTTTCACAGATACGCAGTATTTT	CASSLDRGFTDTQYF
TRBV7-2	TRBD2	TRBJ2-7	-	TGTGCCAGCAGCTACTCGACCGGGACTAGCGGCGCGGTTAGCTACGAGCAGTACTTC	CASSYSTGTSGAVSYEQYF
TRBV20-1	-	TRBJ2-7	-	TGCAGTGCTAGAGATCGGAACGGGATTGTCACCTACGAGCAGTACTTC	CSARDRNGIVTYEQYF
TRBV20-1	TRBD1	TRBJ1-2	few	TGCAGTGCTAGCATCATACAGGGGGGCTATGGCTACACCTTC	CSASIIQGGYGYTF
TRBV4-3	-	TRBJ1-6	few	TGCGCCAGCAGCCAAGACCGGGGGGCCCAATCACCCCTCCACTTT	CASSQDRGAQSPLHF
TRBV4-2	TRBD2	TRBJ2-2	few	TGTGCCAGCAGCCTTTCCACCCTAGCGGGAACCGGGGAGCTGTTTTTT	CASSLSTLAGTGELFF
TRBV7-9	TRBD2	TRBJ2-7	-	TGTGCCAGCAGTTTAGCGGGAGTGGTTCTTGGCGAGCAGTACTTC	CASSLAGVVLGEQYF
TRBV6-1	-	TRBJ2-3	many	TGTGCCAGCAGTGACAGGGGAATCACAGATACGCAGTATTTT	CASSDRGITDTQYF
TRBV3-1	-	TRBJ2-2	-	TGTGCCAGCAGCCAAGTAAACAGGAACACCGGGGAGCTGTTTTTT	CASSQVNRNTGELFF
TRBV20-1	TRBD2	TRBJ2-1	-	TGCAGTGCTACCCGGACTAGCGGGGTATCCTACAATGAGCAGTTCTTC	CSATRTSGVSYNEQFF
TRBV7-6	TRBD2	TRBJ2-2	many	TGTGCCAGCAGCCCGGGACTAGCGGGATTCTTCACCGGGGAGCTGTTTTTT	CASSPGLAGFFTGELFF
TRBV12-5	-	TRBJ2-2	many	TGTGCTAGTGGTTTTCCGCACACCGGGGAGCTGTTTTTT	CASGFPHTGELFF
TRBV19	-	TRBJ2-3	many	TGTGCCAGTAGTATAGGGGGTCGCTACACAGATACGCAGTATTTT	CASSIGGRYTDTQYF
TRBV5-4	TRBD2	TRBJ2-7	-	TGTGCCAGCAGCTTGGAGGCTCAAGCGGGAGCCCTGGGCGGCGAGCAGTACTTC	CASSLEAQAGALGGEQYF
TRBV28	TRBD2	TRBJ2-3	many	TGTGCCAGCAGTTCCATACTAGCGGGAGGTTCCACAGATACGCAGTATTTT	CASSSILAGGSTDTQYF
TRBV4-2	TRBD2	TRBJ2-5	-	TGTGCCAGCAGCCAAGAACGAGTAGCGGGGGGCCCTCGGGAGACCCAGTACTTC	CASSQERVAGGPRETQYF
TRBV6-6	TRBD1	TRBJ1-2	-	TGTGCCAGCAGTTACAAAACACAGGGGCCACAGCTATGGGGCTACACCTTC	CASSYKTQGPQLWGYTF
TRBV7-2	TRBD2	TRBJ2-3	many	TGTGCCAGCAGCTTAGTGTCCGCGGGAGGAGCAGATACGCAGTATTTT	CASSLVSAGGADTQYF
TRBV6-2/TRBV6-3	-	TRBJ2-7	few	TGTGCCACCCACGAGGAGGGGGTCATCAACCAGCAGTACTTC	CATHEEGVINQQYF
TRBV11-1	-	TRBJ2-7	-	TGTGCCAGCAGCTTAAAGACAGGCTACGAGCAGTACTTC	CASSLKTGYEQYF
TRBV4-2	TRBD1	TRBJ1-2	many	TGTGCCAGCAGCCAGGCTGCTCTGGGACAGGGTAACTATGGCTACACCTTC	CASSQAALGQGNYGYTF
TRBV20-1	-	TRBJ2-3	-	TGCAGTGCTAGGAGGGTGGAGGTTATTGCAGATACGCAGTATTTT	CSARRVEVIADTQYF
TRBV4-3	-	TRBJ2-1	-	TGCGCCAGCGGTCTGAAGTCCTACAATGAGCAGTTCTTC	CASGLKSYNEQFF
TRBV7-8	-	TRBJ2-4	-	TGTGCCAGCAGCCACCCCCTCCGACAGAGACAAAACATTCAGTACTTC	CASSHPLRQRQNIQYF
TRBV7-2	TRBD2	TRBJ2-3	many	TGTGCCAGCACCAGGAGTTCGGCGGGAGGGAGCACAGATACGCAGTATTTT	CASTRSSAGGSTDTQYF